A single sample gave rise to the 26 T cell receptor beta chains below, sequenced in a study of blood T cell repertoires in COVID-19. Some clones are missing from TCRdb's copy, which holds only in-frame ones; the method was immunoSEQ multiplex PCR. The data contain some 150,000 clones, more than 75% of them singletons. The sequenced sample consisted of peripheral blood. Receptors were obtained from a man between 70 and 80 years old with acute or convalescent COVID-19.

This clone has only a few counts. This sequence joins TRBV11-1 and TRBJ2-3, with a possible D match to TRBD1 (6 bases). The germline V gene encodes CDR1 SGHAT and CDR2 FQDESV (reference sequence). This CDR3 contains 15 residues. Trimming pared 1 base from V and 2 bases from J, leaving 10 bases between. Here the CDR3 DNA reads TGTGCCAGCAGCTTAGGGACAGCCAACACAGATACGCAGTATTTT. This gives the protein CASSLGTANTDTQYF. The full variable domain, with the rest looked up from reference TRBV11-1 and TRBJ2-3, is EAEVAQSPRYKITEKSQAVAFWCDPISGHATLYWYRQILGQGPELLVQFQDESVVDDSQLPKDRFSAERLKGVDSTLKIQPAELGDSAMYLCASSLGTANTDTQYFGPGTRLTVL.

The chain joins TRBV21-1 to TRBJ2-7; TRBD1, the D gene given by the table, was not confirmed from the DNA. TRBV21-1 is tagged as a pseudogene. This CDR3 has 16 residues. The CDR3 loop reads CASTATRWDSSYEQYF. The CDR3 DNA reads TGTGCCAGCACCGCGACCCGCTGGGACAGCTCCTACGAGCAGTACTTC.

The V gene is TRBV5-1, the J gene TRBJ1-1; TRBD1 is a possible D gene (5 bases). Trimming left V 2 bases short and J 1 base short, with 12 bases between. Per the germline V gene, CDR1 is SGHRS and CDR2 is YFSETQ. The CDR3 loop spans 15 amino acids. The CDR3 sequence is CASSLNVRENTEAFF. The CDR3 DNA sequence: TGCGCCAGCAGCTTAAACGTCAGGGAGAACACTGAAGCTTTCTTT.

As to this clone: An end of the junction differs from the germline gene, which may be a read error. The genes are TRBV2 and TRBJ2-5; unclear D gene. This CDR3 has 12 residues. Per the germline V gene, CDR1 is SNHLY and CDR2 is FYNNEI. CDR3 sequence reads: CASKLGQEAQYF. Here the CDR3 DNA reads TGTGCCAGCAAGCTCGGCCAAGAGGCCCAGTACTTC.

This clone was observed a single time. This rearrangement joins TRBV3-1 (or the pseudogene TRBV3-2) to TRBJ1-4, with D perhaps TRBD1 (6 bases). Germline assignment: CDR1 LGHDT and CDR2 YNNKEL (reference sequence). V dropped 3 bases and J dropped 4 bases, with 12 bases sitting between them. The length of the CDR3 is 15 residues. In DNA, the CDR3 is TGTGCCAGCAGCCATAGCTCCAGGGGTAATGAAAAACTGTTTTTT. Protein: CASSHSSRGNEKLFF.

The chain joins TRBV6-5 to TRBJ2-1; possibly TRBD1 for D (5 bases). The length of the CDR3 is 15 residues. Trimming took off 7 bases at V and 0 bases at J, with 13 bases between the two ends. The germline V gene has CDR1 MNHEY and CDR2 SVGAGI. CDR3 amino acids: CASILGANSYNEQFF. In DNA, the CDR3 is TGTGCCAGCATTCTAGGGGCCAACTCCTACAATGAGCAGTTCTTC.

The CDR3 DNA follows: TGTGCCAGTACGACAGGGAACCAGCCCCAGCATTTT. Translating gives CASTTGNQPQHF. This chain joins TRBV7-9 and TRBJ1-5, with 7 bases aligning to TRBD1. Germline V lookup: CDR1 SEHNR, CDR2 FQNEAQ (reference sequence). V lost 9 bases and J lost 7; bases outside the gene matches: 6. The CDR3 contains 12 residues. The full variable domain, its missing parts supplied by reference TRBV7-9 and TRBJ1-5, is DTGVSQNPRHKITKRGQNVTFRCDPISEHNRLYWYRQTLGQGPEFLTYFQNEAQLEKSRLLSDRFSAERPKGSFSTLEIQRTEQGDSAMYLCASTTGNQPQHFGDGTRLSIL.

This clone showed up just a few times. The V gene is TRBV7-9, the J gene TRBJ2-7; a possible D gene is TRBD2 (6 bases). From germline, CDR1 is SEHNR and CDR2 FQNEAQ (reference sequence). V was cut by 3 bases and J by 5 bases, with 20 bases left in between. This CDR3 comprises 16 residues. Here the CDR3 DNA reads TGTGCCAGCAGCTTCGACCCTAGCAGCGGGTACAACGAGCAGTACTTC. The encoded protein is CASSFDPSSGYNEQYF.

The V gene is TRBV5-6, the J gene TRBJ2-1; perhaps TRBD1 as D (7 bases). Germline loops: CDR1 SGHDT, CDR2 YYEEEE. The V gene lost 4 bases and the J gene lost 0 bases, with 11 bases spanning the gap. CDR3 length: 15 amino acids. CDR3 region: CASSPGGYSYNEQFF. CDR3 sequence (DNA): TGTGCCAGCAGCCCAGGGGGGTACTCCTACAATGAGCAGTTCTTC.

The chain is built from TRBV19 and TRBJ1-6; 7 bases agree with TRBD1. Trimming removed 3 bases from V and 7 bases from J; junction bases left unmatched: 9. Germline assignment: CDR1 LNHDA and CDR2 SQIVND (reference sequence). This CDR3 spans 16 amino acids. This CDR3 is CASSIPRQGRNSPLHF. DNA for the CDR3: TGTGCCAGTAGTATCCCCCGACAGGGAAGAAATTCACCCCTCCACTTT.

This chain connects TRBV2 to TRBJ1-2; 8 nucleotides line up with TRBD1. CDR3 length equals 15 residues. J lost 2 bases, V lost 6 bases, and 8 bases had no gene match. The germline V gene has CDR1 SNHLY and CDR2 FYNNEI. For the CDR3, the DNA is TGTGCCAGCAGGGGGGGACAGGAGCCCAACTATGGCTACACCTTC. Amino acids: CASRGGQEPNYGYTF.

This rearrangement joins TRBV14 to TRBJ2-7, with 10 bases lining up with TRBD2. The CDR3 is made up of 14 amino acids. V trimming: 4 bases; J trimming: 6 bases; junction bases outside the gene matches: 6. Germline V gene sequence: CDR1 SGHDN, CDR2 FVKESK. The CDR3 sequence is CASSLWTSGLEQYF. DNA of the CDR3: TGTGCCAGCAGCCTTTGGACTAGCGGACTCGAGCAGTACTTC.

The rearrangement uses TRBV21-1 and TRBJ1-2; the table's D call of TRBD1 was not tested on the DNA. TRBV21-1 is reported as a pseudogene. CDR3 length: 17 amino acids. This chain's CDR3 is CASSTTLGQRINYGYTF. The CDR3 bases are TGTGCCAGCAGCACCACCTTGGGGCAGCGCATTAACTATGGCTACACCTTC.

The chain links TRBV5-5 to TRBJ1-1; 7 bases line up with TRBD1. Germline V gene data show CDR1 as SGHKS and CDR2 as YYEKEE (reference sequence). This CDR3 is 15 amino acids long. After removal of 4 bases from V and 4 bases from J, the junction contained 10 bases not matched to a gene. The CDR3 is CASSLGGQGVTEAFF. The CDR3 coding sequence is TGTGCCAGCAGCCTCGGCGGGCAGGGGGTCACTGAAGCTTTCTTT.

V gene TRBV28 combines with J gene TRBJ2-2; TRBD1 might be the D (5 bases). The ends were cut back, 7 bases at V and 7 bases at J, with 16 bases in the middle. Germline V gene lookup returns CDR1 MDHEN and CDR2 SYDVKM. The CDR3 runs to 14 residues. CDR3 nucleotides: TGTGCCAGCAAAGGGCAGGGTCGAAGCGGGGAGCTGTTTTTT. Translated, it gives CASKGQGRSGELFF.

This chain links TRBV27 with TRBJ2-3, with 7 bases lining up with TRBD2. With V trimmed by 6 bases and J by 2 bases, 5 bases remained unmatched. The CDR3 has 14 residues. Germline V gene data show CDR1 as MNHEY and CDR2 as SMNVEV (reference sequence). CDR3 coding DNA: TGTGCCAGCAGCGATCGGGGGGTCACAGATACGCAGTATTTT. This translates into CASSDRGVTDTQYF.

The chain couples TRBV6-5 to TRBJ2-3, with D perhaps TRBD1 (6 bases). Trimming shortened V by 7 bases and J by 2 bases, and 13 bases separated the two germline ends. The CDR3 has 14 amino acids. Germline V gene sequence: CDR1 MNHEY, CDR2 SVGAGI. CDR3 coding DNA: TGTGCCAGCACCCAGGGGTCTCACACAGATACGCAGTATTTT. The encoded protein is CASTQGSHTDTQYF.

The chain combines TRBV15 with TRBJ1-2; 9 bases line up with TRBD1. Looked up from germline, CDR1 is LNHNV and CDR2 is YYDKDF (reference sequence). This CDR3 comprises 14 residues. Germline trimming cut 0 bases from V and 6 bases from J; bases unmatched to any gene: 2. DNA for the CDR3: TGTGCCACCAGCAGAGATAGGACAGGGGATGGCTACACCTTC. This sequence encodes CATSRDRTGDGYTF.

The chain is built from TRBV19 and TRBJ1-5, with 9 bases fitting TRBD1. J was trimmed by 7 bases and V by 6 bases; bases with no gene match: 13. The CDR3 spans 16 residues. Germline V gene data show CDR1 as LNHDA and CDR2 as SQIVND (reference sequence). The CDR3 sequence is CASREPRTGVGQPQHF. As DNA, the CDR3 is TGTGCCAGTAGAGAACCACGGACAGGGGTGGGACAGCCCCAGCATTTT.

This rearrangement joins TRBV20-1 to TRBJ1-1; 7 bases line up with TRBD1. CDR1 is DFQATT, CDR2 SNEGSKA, per germline (reference sequence). There are 11 residues in the CDR3. Unmatched junction bases numbered 3, after V lost 5 bases and J lost 6 bases. CDR3 sequence reads: CSAGRGAEAFF. CDR3 sequence (DNA): TGCAGTGCTGGCAGGGGGGCTGAAGCTTTCTTT.

The chain carries TRBV6-6 and TRBJ1-6, with 11 bases lining up with TRBD1. Per the germline V gene, CDR1 is MNHNY and CDR2 is SVGAGI (reference sequence). The CDR3 length is 16 residues. The V and J ends lost 4 bases and 10 bases, in that order; junction bases with no gene match: 9. CDR3 nucleotides: TGTGCCAGCAGTTTTCCCTGGGACAGGGGGAACTCACCCCTCCACTTT. Protein: CASSFPWDRGNSPLHF.

The rearrangement uses TRBV24-1 and TRBJ2-3; D perhaps matches TRBD2 (6 bases). This CDR3 spans 16 amino acids. The V end was cut by 10 bases, the J end by 4 bases, with 23 bases between. Germline V gene sequence: CDR1 KGHDR, CDR2 SFDVKD. CDR3 DNA: TGTGCCACAGAACCCCAACGCGCGGGGCCCGCAGATACGCAGTATTTT. Protein product: CATEPQRAGPADTQYF.

The chain links TRBV27 to TRBJ2-5, with 7 bases fitting TRBD2. The trim removed 4 bases at V and 0 bases at J, leaving 5 bases unmatched. This CDR3 region has 15 residues. Germline V CDR1 and CDR2: MNHEY, SMNVEV (reference sequence). CDR3 protein: CASSSSGVNQETQYF. The CDR3 coding sequence is TGTGCCAGCAGTTCGAGCGGGGTAAACCAAGAGACCCAGTACTTC.

The chain joins TRBV6-6 to TRBJ2-3; D ambiguous. V dropped 6 bases and J dropped 3 bases, with 7 bases sitting between them. This CDR3 comprises 12 residues. Germline V CDR1 and CDR2: MNHNY, SVGAGI (reference sequence). The DNA for the CDR3 is TGTGCCAGCAGCCTCGGTACAGATACGCAGTATTTT. Translation gives CASSLGTDTQYF.

The J gene is TRBJ1-3, the V gene TRBV4-1; D uncertain. With 0 bases removed from V and 1 base from J, the gap between germline ends came to 10 bases. CDR1 is MGHRA, CDR2 YSYEKL, per germline. The CDR3 extends over 16 amino acids. The CDR3 spells CASSQDVLGSGNTIYF. CDR3 sequence (DNA): TGCGCCAGCAGCCAAGACGTACTCGGGTCTGGAAACACCATATATTTT.

The V gene is TRBV5-6, the J gene TRBJ1-5, with 7 bases lining up with TRBD1. J lost 9 bases, V lost 4 bases, and 13 bases had no gene match. The germline gives CDR1 SGHDT, CDR2 YYEEEE. CDR3 length: 15 residues. This CDR3 is CASSRNDRAQGPQHF. As DNA, the CDR3 is TGTGCCAGCAGCCGTAATGACAGGGCCCAAGGGCCCCAGCATTTT.